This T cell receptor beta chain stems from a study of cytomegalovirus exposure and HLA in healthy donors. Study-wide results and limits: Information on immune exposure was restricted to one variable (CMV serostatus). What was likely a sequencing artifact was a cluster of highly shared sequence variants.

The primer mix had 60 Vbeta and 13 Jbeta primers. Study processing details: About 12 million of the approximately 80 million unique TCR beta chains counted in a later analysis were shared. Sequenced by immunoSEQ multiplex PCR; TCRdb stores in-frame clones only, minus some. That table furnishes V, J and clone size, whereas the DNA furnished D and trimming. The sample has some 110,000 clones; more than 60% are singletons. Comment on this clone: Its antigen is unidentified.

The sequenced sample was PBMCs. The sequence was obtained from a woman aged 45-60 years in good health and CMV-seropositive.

CDR3 sequence: CASSLDRGSEAFF. The CDR3, as DNA: TGTGCCAGCAGCTTGGACAGGGGATCTGAAGCTTTCTTT. The chain has TRBV5-4 and TRBJ1-1, with TRBD1 matching over 7 bases. J lost 6 bases, V lost 0 bases, and 2 bases had no gene match. Germline V gene sequence: CDR1 SGHNT, CDR2 YYREEE (reference sequence). The CDR3 consists of 13 residues.